Below are 4 T cell receptor beta chains sequenced from a single sample in a study of cytomegalovirus exposure and HLA in healthy donors. Amplification used 60 Vbeta primers and 13 Jbeta primers. Sequenced by immunoSEQ multiplex PCR; TCRdb stores in-frame clones only, minus some. The data contain 85,000 to 100,000 clones, 78% of them singletons. The sample taken for sequencing was PBMCs. These receptors were obtained from a woman aged 40 to 55 in good health and CMV-seropositive.

The gene calls are TRBV19 and TRBJ2-4; 7 bases are shared with TRBD1. V lost 7 bases to trimming and J lost 14 bases; unmatched junction nucleotides: 8. Looked up from germline, CDR1 is LNHDA and CDR2 is SQIVND (reference sequence). This CDR3 comprises 11 residues. DNA for the CDR3: TGTGCCAGTAAAATAGGGACAGATAAGTACTTC. Its translation is CASKIGTDKYF.

This chain joins TRBV18 and TRBJ1-1; TRBD1 might be the D (6 bases). Germline CDR1 and CDR2: KGHSH and LQKENI. This CDR3 is built from 17 residues. V was shortened by 1 base and J by 1 base, with 16 bases between the two germline ends. The CDR3 is CASSPLDSGTPNTEAFF. DNA of the CDR3: TGTGCCAGCTCACCACTCGATTCCGGGACACCGAACACTGAAGCTTTCTTT.

This rearrangement joins TRBV5-1 to TRBJ2-5; 13 nucleotides align to TRBD2. This CDR3 is built from 18 residues. The J segment lost 3 bases and the V segment lost 3 bases, leaving 11 bases of the junction unmatched. Per germline, CDR1 SGHRS and CDR2 YFSETQ. The CDR3 is CASSSGTSGTYVKETQYF. The CDR3 nucleotides read TGCGCCAGCAGCTCCGGGACTAGCGGGACGTACGTAAAAGAGACCCAGTACTTC.

J is TRBJ2-1 and V is TRBV6-5; 9 nucleotides agree with TRBD1. CDR1 is MNHEY and CDR2 is SVGAGI in the germline V gene. CDR3 size: 14 residues. Losses at the gene ends were 5 bases for V and 9 bases for J; bases not matched to a gene: 8. The CDR3 DNA reads as TGTGCCAGCAGTACAAACAGGGGGCCAAGTGAGCAGTTCTTC. Protein sequence: CASSTNRGPSEQFF.